The 18 T cell receptor beta chains listed next were all sequenced from one sample in a study of blood T cell repertoires in COVID-19. Libraries were prepared by immunoSEQ multiplex PCR; TCRdb keeps only in-frame clonotypes and omits some of them. The repertoire holds about 280,000 clones, with 85% to 90% as singletons. The sequenced sample consisted of PBMCs or T cells enriched from blood (not recorded which). All receptors come from a woman in her 30s with acute COVID-19.

The chain is built from TRBV18 and TRBJ2-1, with TRBD2 matching 12 bases. This CDR3 is 19 amino acids long. Germline CDR1 and CDR2: KGHSH and LQKENI. With V trimmed by 5 bases and J by 2 bases, 13 bases remained unmatched. The CDR3 loop is CASSSRVGLAGRTYNEQFF. CDR3 DNA sequence: TGTGCCAGCTCATCCCGGGTGGGACTAGCGGGTAGGACCTACAATGAGCAGTTCTTC.

The chain has TRBV24-1 and TRBJ2-1; maybe TRBD1 (5 bases). Germline V CDR1 and CDR2: KGHDR, SFDVKD. The CDR3 runs to 12 residues. The ends were cut back, 0 bases at V and 9 bases at J, with 5 bases in the middle. CDR3 sequence: CATSDLGAEQFF. DNA of the CDR3: TGTGCCACCAGTGATTTGGGGGCTGAGCAGTTCTTC.

This chain uses TRBV10-2 with TRBJ2-5, with D unresolved. The germline V gene encodes CDR1 WSHSY and CDR2 SAAADI. Trimming pared 3 bases from V and 2 bases from J, leaving 7 bases between. This CDR3 spans 13 amino acids. The DNA of the CDR3 is TGCGCCAGCAGTGACGGTACTCAAGAGACCCAGTACTTC. Translated: CASSDGTQETQYF.

V is TRBV27 and J is TRBJ1-2; TRBD1 agrees at 10 bases. Trimming removed 9 bases from V and 4 bases from J; junction bases left unmatched: 8. This CDR3 has 14 residues. Germline V gene sequence: CDR1 MNHEY, CDR2 SMNVEV (reference sequence). In nucleotides, the CDR3 is TGTGCCAGTCGGGGGACAGGGGCGGTCTATGGCTACACCTTC. This translates into CASRGTGAVYGYTF.

This chain links TRBV27 with TRBJ2-3; TRBD1 matches at 8 bases. CDR1 and CDR2 (germline): MNHEY, SMNVEV (reference sequence). CDR3 size: 14 residues. The ends lost 3 bases at V and 4 bases at J; junction bases unmatched: 3. CDR3 sequence (DNA): TGTGCCAGCAGTTTTAACAGGGGGGCAGATACGCAGTATTTT. As protein: CASSFNRGADTQYF.

The chain joins TRBV30 to TRBJ2-7, with a tentative D call TRBD1 (6 bases). This CDR3 is 14 amino acids long. Trimming pared 0 bases from V and 0 bases from J, leaving 9 bases between. The germline V gene has CDR1 GTSNPN and CDR2 SVGIG (reference sequence). In DNA form, the CDR3 reads TGTGCCTGGAGTGTCAAGGACAGCTCCTACGAGCAGTACTTC. Translation: CAWSVKDSSYEQYF.

The chain links TRBV7-3 to TRBJ2-3; 10 bases are a match to TRBD2. The germline CDR1 and CDR2 sequences are SGHTA and FQGTGA. The CDR3 is made up of 16 amino acids. The V gene end was trimmed by 5 bases and the J gene end by 3 bases; junction bases not matched to a gene: 8. Here the CDR3 DNA reads TGTGCCAGCAGCGACTATGGGACTAGCGCGACAGATACGCAGTATTTT. Translation gives CASSDYGTSATDTQYF.

The chain is built from TRBV24-1 and TRBJ2-1, with 15 bases matching TRBD2. CDR3 length: 16 amino acids. With 5 bases clipped from V and 9 bases from J, the junction kept 7 bases outside the gene matches. Germline-derived CDR1 and CDR2 are KGHDR and SFDVKD. The CDR3 sequence: CATSGRGLAGGGEQFF. The CDR3 DNA reads as TGTGCCACCAGTGGCCGGGGACTAGCGGGAGGTGGTGAGCAGTTCTTC.

The rearrangement uses TRBV18 and TRBJ1-1, with D maybe TRBD1 (5 bases). The CDR3 has 13 residues. The germline V and J ends were trimmed by 5 bases and 4 bases, with 11 bases remaining between them. Germline V lookup: CDR1 KGHSH, CDR2 LQKENI. The CDR3 region is CASSSGETTEAFF. CDR3 DNA sequence: TGTGCCAGCTCATCGGGGGAGACCACTGAAGCTTTCTTT. The variable domain in full, with the rest retrieved from reference TRBV18 and TRBJ1-1, is NAGVMQNPRHLVRRRGQEARLRCSPMKGHSHVYWYRQLPEEGLKFMVYLQKENIIDESGMPKERFSAEFPKEGPSILRIQQVVRGDSAAYFCASSSGETTEAFFGQGTRLTVV.

The V call is TRBV24-1, the J call TRBJ2-1; weak D call: TRBD2 (7 bases). Germline V CDR1 and CDR2: KGHDR, SFDVKD. The CDR3 sequence is 15 residues long. V was trimmed by 5 bases and J by 8 bases, leaving 18 bases between them. The CDR3 loop reads CATSARRGTTDEQFF. CDR3 DNA sequence: TGTGCCACCAGTGCCCGGCGGGGGACAACCGATGAGCAGTTCTTC.

The chain combines TRBV7-2 with TRBJ1-6; 8 bases are a match to TRBD1. V shed 3 bases and J 5 bases; nucleotides not matched to a gene: 3. This CDR3 is 15 amino acids long. Germline-derived CDR1 and CDR2 are SGHTA and FQGNSA. CDR3 nucleotide sequence: TGTGCCAGCAGCTTTGGGGACAGGAATAATTCACCCCTCCACTTT. Residues: CASSFGDRNNSPLHF. Supplemented by reference TRBV7-2 and TRBJ1-6, the full variable domain reads GAGVSQSPSNKVTEKGKDVELRCDPISGHTALYWYRQSLGQGLEFLIYFQGNSAPDKSGLPSDRFSAERTGGSVSTLTIQRTQQEDSAVYLCASSFGDRNNSPLHFGNGTRLTVT.

V usage is TRBV24-1 and J usage is TRBJ2-7; tentatively, D is TRBD2 (6 bases). Germline values: CDR1 KGHDR, CDR2 SFDVKD. Trimming cost V 4 bases and J 7 bases, with 10 bases left between them. The length of the CDR3 is 12 residues. The DNA of the CDR3 is TGTGCCACCAGTGAGCGAAGCGGGGAGCAGTACTTC. Translating gives CATSERSGEQYF.

CDR3 nucleotides: TGTGCCAGCAACCCCATCTCGGGACAATTGATGCATGAGCAGTTCTTC. It codes for CASNPISGQLMHEQFF. The chain carries TRBV11-1 and TRBJ2-1; possible D gene TRBD1, 6 bases. The CDR3 extends over 16 amino acids. CDR1 is SGHAT, CDR2 FQDESV, per germline (reference sequence). V dropped 7 bases and J dropped 8 bases, with 24 bases sitting between them.

This chain links TRBV6-1 with TRBJ2-7, with 12 bases identical to TRBD2. CDR1 and CDR2 from the germline V gene are MNHNS and SASEGT. This CDR3 is built from 15 residues. Unmatched junction bases numbered 3, after V lost 6 bases and J lost 0 bases. This CDR3 is CASRATSGSSYEQYF. The CDR3 region has the DNA TGTGCCAGCAGGGCGACTAGCGGGAGCTCCTACGAGCAGTACTTC.

The chain joins TRBV28 to TRBJ1-4; D remains ambiguous. The CDR3 spans 14 residues. Deletions cut 1 base from V and 8 bases from J, with 11 bases between. Per the germline V gene, CDR1 is MDHEN and CDR2 is SYDVKM. The CDR3: CASSLSQVEEKLFF. CDR3 DNA sequence: TGTGCCAGCAGTTTATCTCAGGTCGAGGAAAAACTGTTTTTT.

This chain joins TRBV9 and TRBJ2-2; TRBD2 is a possible D gene (5 bases). CDR3 length equals 16 residues. The V and J ends lost 4 bases and 6 bases respectively, with 19 bases between them. Germline loops: CDR1 SGDLS, CDR2 YYNGEE. CDR3 nucleotide sequence: TGTGCCAGCAGCCCAATAGCCTCCCGGGGAGCCGGGGAGCTGTTTTTT. Amino acids: CASSPIASRGAGELFF.

The chain joins TRBV5-5 to TRBJ1-5; TRBD1 aligns across 7 bases. The V segment lost 1 base and the J segment 0 bases; nucleotides outside the gene matches: 4. This CDR3 comprises 16 residues. Germline CDR1 and CDR2: SGHKS and YYEKEE (reference sequence). The CDR3 DNA sequence: TGTGCCAGCAGCTTGAGACAGGGCTATAGCAATCAGCCCCAGCATTTT. Amino acid sequence: CASSLRQGYSNQPQHF.

This clone appeared a few times. The rearrangement joins TRBV5-5 to TRBJ1-2, with TRBD1 matching over 8 bases. With V trimmed by 0 bases and J by 8 bases, 9 bases remained unmatched. The length of the CDR3 is 15 residues. The V gene's germline CDR1 is SGHKS and CDR2 YYEKEE (reference sequence). CDR3 nucleotide sequence: TGTGCCAGCAGCTTGGAGGACAGGGCCATTCTAGGCTACACCTTC. Translating it yields CASSLEDRAILGYTF.